Listed below are T cell receptor beta chains from one sample, sequenced in a study of control samples from healthy donors and cancer patients. Profiling relied on immunoSEQ multiplex PCR, and the TCRdb table lists in-frame clones only, not all of them. This sample has fewer than 250,000 clones; around 93% occur once, and the top ten carry 1.5% to 2%. Sequenced material: blood. All receptors derive from a young man in good health. The CDR3 runs from the conserved cysteine through the conserved F or W. A D gene is named only where the DNA matches it firmly. Size is omitted from some rows. Given values are once, few, many or a class for expanded clones.

cdr3_nt | cdr3_aa | v_call | clone_size | j_call | d_call
TGTGCCACCAATACAGGGCACTATGGCTACACCTTC | CATNTGHYGYTF | TRBV24-1 | once | TRBJ1-2 | -
TGTGCCAGCAGCTTAGATCTAGAATATGAGCAGTTCTTC | CASSLDLEYEQFF | TRBV11-2 | - | TRBJ2-1 | -
TGTGCCAGCAGCTGGAGGGACGACGAGCAGTACTTC | CASSWRDDEQYF | TRBV7-9 | - | TRBJ2-7 | -
TGCAGCGTTTTGTGGTACACAGATACGCAGTATTTT | CSVLWYTDTQYF | TRBV29-1 | - | TRBJ2-3 | -
TGTGCCAGCAGCCAAGGTCACCGCCTGGCTTACGAGCAGTACTTC | CASSQGHRLAYEQYF | TRBV3-1/TRBV3-2 | - | TRBJ2-7 | -
TGTGCCAGCGGTACGGGACAGAGATACAATGAGCAGTTCTTC | CASGTGQRYNEQFF | TRBV7-2 | - | TRBJ2-1 | TRBD1
TGTGCCAGCAGCACCCACACGCGAGGGATTAATGAAAAACTGTTTTTT | CASSTHTRGINEKLFF | TRBV7-9 | - | TRBJ1-4 | -
TGTGCCAGCAGTTTAAAACCGGTCGAAAAACTGTTTTTT | CASSLKPVEKLFF | TRBV27 | - | TRBJ1-4 | -
TGCGCCAGCAGCTTGGCCCCAGGGAGCTCCTACGAGCAGTACTTC | CASSLAPGSSYEQYF | TRBV5-1 | - | TRBJ2-7 | -
TGTGCCTGGAGTGTATCCCAGGGGATTACAGATACGCAGTATTTT | CAWSVSQGITDTQYF | TRBV30 | once | TRBJ2-3 | -
TGTGCCAGCAGTGACAGACAGCCCTATGGCTACACCTTC | CASSDRQPYGYTF | TRBV2 | - | TRBJ1-2 | -
TGTGCCAGTAGTACTCAGACAGGGGTTCTCAATCAGCCCCAGCATTTT | CASSTQTGVLNQPQHF | TRBV19 | - | TRBJ1-5 | TRBD1
TGTGCCAGCAGCCAAGGGGCCGCCGGAGGGCGTGAGACCCAGTACTTC | CASSQGAAGGRETQYF | TRBV3-1/TRBV3-2 | once | TRBJ2-5 | -
TGTGCCAGCAGGAGGATTGTCCAGGGGCGGGAGCCCCAGCATTTT | CASRRIVQGREPQHF | TRBV6-5 | - | TRBJ1-5 | -
TGTGCCAGCAGCACCCTTGCCGATGTCCGGGACAGGGCGTATGCAACTAATGAAAAACTGTTTTTT | CASSTLADVRDRAYATNEKLFF | TRBV21-1 | - | TRBJ1-4 | -
TGTGCCAGCAGCCAGGGGGCTGGAACAGATACGCAGTATTTT | CASSQGAGTDTQYF | TRBV3-1/TRBV3-2 | - | TRBJ2-3 | -
TGTGCTAGTGCCCTGAGCCCAAGGGGCGAAAAACTGTTTTTT | CASALSPRGEKLFF | TRBV12-5 | - | TRBJ1-4 | -
TGTGCCAGCTCGTCTCAGGGGGCGCACACCGGGGAGCTGTTTTTT | CASSSQGAHTGELFF | TRBV18 | - | TRBJ2-2 | TRBD1
TGTGCCACCAGTCGTCAAGGCAATCAGCCCCAGCATTTT | CATSRQGNQPQHF | TRBV24-1 | - | TRBJ1-5 | -
TGTGCCAGCAGCTCGGTCGGCTGGGATACGCAGTATTTT | CASSSVGWDTQYF | TRBV7-8 | - | TRBJ2-3 | -
TGTGCCAGCAGCTTGGTTCGGAATAATTCACCCCTCCACTTT | CASSLVRNNSPLHF | TRBV5-5 | - | TRBJ1-6 | -
TGTGCCAGCAGCCCAAGGGGTCGGGTACAGCCCCAGCATTTT | CASSPRGRVQPQHF | TRBV7-8 | few | TRBJ1-5 | -
TGTGCCAGCTCACCGAGTCCCGGGACAGAGAGGCCCCAGCATTTT | CASSPSPGTERPQHF | TRBV18 | - | TRBJ1-5 | TRBD1